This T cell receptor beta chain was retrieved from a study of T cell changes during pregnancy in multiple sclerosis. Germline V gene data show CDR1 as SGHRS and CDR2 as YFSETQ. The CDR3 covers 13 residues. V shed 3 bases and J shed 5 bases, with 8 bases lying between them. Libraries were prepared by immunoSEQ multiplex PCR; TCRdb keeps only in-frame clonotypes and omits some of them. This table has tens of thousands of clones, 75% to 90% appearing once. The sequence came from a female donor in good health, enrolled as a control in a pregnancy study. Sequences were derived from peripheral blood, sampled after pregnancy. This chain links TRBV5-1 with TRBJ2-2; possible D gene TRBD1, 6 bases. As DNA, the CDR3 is TGCGCCAGCAGCTCTGGACAGACCGGGGAGCTGTTTTTT. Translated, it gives CASSSGQTGELFF.